These T cell receptor beta chains were read from a single sample in a study of CD8+ T cells in alopecia areata. Sequencing used immunoSEQ multiplex PCR; TCRdb keeps in-frame clones, though not all of them. Seen here are 250,000 to 350,000 clones, 60% observed once, and the top ten hold around 0.92%. The specimen was CD4+ T cells sorted from blood, collected around week 54, from a patient treated with tofacitinib. These receptors came from a human donor with alopecia areata. CDR3s include the opening cysteine and the closing phenylalanine or tryptophan.

V	J	CDR3
TRBV19	TRBJ2-6	CASLPPGGANVLTF
TRBV7-9	TRBJ2-3	CAGGSTDTQYF
TRBV30	TRBJ2-7	CAWSVLAEQYF
TRBV7-9	TRBJ2-3	CASRAGTQSTDTQYF
TRBV30	TRBJ1-6	CAWRLWGGQGNSPLHF
TRBV5-4	TRBJ1-6	CASMGQDNSPLHF
TRBV29-1	TRBJ2-7	CSVESDRREDEQYF
TRBV6-1	TRBJ2-7	CASSEAGQGYEQYF
TRBV18	TRBJ1-2	CASSQQGAFGYTF
TRBV29-1	TRBJ1-3	CSVVFSGNTIYF
TRBV7-9	TRBJ2-5	CASSFLQYQETQYF
TRBV9	TRBJ2-5	CASSVGASQETQYF
TRBV7-8	TRBJ2-3	CASLRADRGEVGDTQYF
TRBV20-1	TRBJ2-3	CSAADRARQYF
TRBV7-8	TRBJ2-7	CASSFRLAGNYEQYF
TRBV4-1	TRBJ1-2	CASSRDRANYGYTF
TRBV30	TRBJ1-2	CAWRGRDRGGYTF
TRBV7-2	TRBJ2-7	CASSLGGSTYEQYF
TRBV5-4	TRBJ2-6	CASSSQDSGANVLTF
TRBV27	TRBJ1-5	CASSFRGLNQPQHF